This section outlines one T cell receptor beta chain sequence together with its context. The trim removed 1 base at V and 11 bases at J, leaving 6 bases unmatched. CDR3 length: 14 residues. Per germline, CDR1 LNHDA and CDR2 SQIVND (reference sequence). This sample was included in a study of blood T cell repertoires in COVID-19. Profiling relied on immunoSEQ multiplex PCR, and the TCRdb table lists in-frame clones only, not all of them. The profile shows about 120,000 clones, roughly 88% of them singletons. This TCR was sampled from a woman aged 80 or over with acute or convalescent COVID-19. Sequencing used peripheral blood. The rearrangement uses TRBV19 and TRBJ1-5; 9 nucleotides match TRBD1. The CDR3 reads CASSIAGTGMAQHF. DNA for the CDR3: TGTGCCAGTAGTATAGCCGGGACAGGGATGGCCCAGCATTTT.